Following are 2 T cell receptor beta chains from one sample sequenced in a study of blood T cell repertoires in COVID-19 (TCRdb year 2020). The library was generated by the immunoSEQ multiplex PCR assay. In its TCRdb copy, this immuneACCESS table keeps in-frame sequences only and misses some clones. Where compared with another copy, unresolved V genes explain less than half of these, and the others have no known cause. The sample contains around 200,000 clones, roughly 89% of them found a single time. About 0.58% of the sample is taken by the ten largest. Sample: peripheral blood. These receptors were collected from a man aged 50-59 years with acute or convalescent COVID-19.

V gene TRBV11-2 combines with J gene TRBJ1-2; 7 bases are shared with TRBD1. From germline, CDR1 is SGHAT and CDR2 FQNNGV. This CDR3 is built from 13 residues. V shed 5 bases and J 4 bases; nucleotides not matched to a gene: 4. CDR3 in DNA: TGTGCCAGCAGCACCCGGGACAGCTATGGCTACACCTTC. It is translated as CASSTRDSYGYTF. The complete variable domain, with remaining parts taken from reference TRBV11-2 and TRBJ1-2, reads EAGVAQSPRYKIIEKRQSVAFWCNPISGHATLYWYQQILGQGPKLLIQFQNNGVVDDSQLPKDRFSAERLKGVDSTLKIQPAKLEDSAVYLCASSTRDSYGYTFGSGTRLTVV.

The V gene is TRBV5-6, the J gene TRBJ1-1, with TRBD1 as a possible D gene (5 bases). The V gene's germline CDR1 is SGHDT and CDR2 YYEEEE. Trimming cost V 5 bases and J 4 bases, with 21 bases left between them. CDR3 length: 16 amino acids. The CDR3 sequence is CASSLGLYQRGTEAFF. Here the CDR3 DNA reads TGTGCCAGCAGTCTCGGGTTATATCAAAGGGGCACTGAAGCTTTCTTT.